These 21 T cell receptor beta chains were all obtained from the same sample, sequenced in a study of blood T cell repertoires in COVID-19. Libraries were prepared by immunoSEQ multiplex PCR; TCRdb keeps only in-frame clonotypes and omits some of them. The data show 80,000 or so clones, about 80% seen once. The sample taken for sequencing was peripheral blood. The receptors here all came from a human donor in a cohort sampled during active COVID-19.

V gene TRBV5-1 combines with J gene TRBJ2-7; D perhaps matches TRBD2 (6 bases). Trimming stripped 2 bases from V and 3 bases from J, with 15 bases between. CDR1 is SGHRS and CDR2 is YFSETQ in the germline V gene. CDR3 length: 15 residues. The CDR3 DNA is TGCGCCAGCAGCTTTTCGGGCGGGGAGCGCTACGAGCAGTACTTC. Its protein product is CASSFSGGERYEQYF.

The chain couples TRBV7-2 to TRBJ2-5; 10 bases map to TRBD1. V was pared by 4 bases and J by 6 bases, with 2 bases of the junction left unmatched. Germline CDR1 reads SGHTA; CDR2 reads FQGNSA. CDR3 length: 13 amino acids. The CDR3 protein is CASSWGQGKTQYF. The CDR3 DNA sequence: TGTGCCAGCAGCTGGGGACAGGGGAAGACCCAGTACTTC.

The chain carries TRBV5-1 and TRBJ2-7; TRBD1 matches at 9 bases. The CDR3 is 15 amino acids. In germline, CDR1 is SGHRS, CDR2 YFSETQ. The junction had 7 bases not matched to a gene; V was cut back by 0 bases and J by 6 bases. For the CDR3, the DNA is TGCGCCAGCAGCTTGGGGGGACAGGGACCCTCCGAGCAGTACTTC. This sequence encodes CASSLGGQGPSEQYF.

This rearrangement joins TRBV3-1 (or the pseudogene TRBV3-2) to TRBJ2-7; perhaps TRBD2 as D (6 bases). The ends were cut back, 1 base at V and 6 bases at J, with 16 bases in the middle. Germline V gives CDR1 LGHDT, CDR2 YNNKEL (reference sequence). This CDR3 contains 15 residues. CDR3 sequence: CASSQAPSVGLEQYF. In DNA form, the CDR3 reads TGTGCCAGCAGCCAAGCGCCTAGCGTAGGCCTCGAGCAGTACTTC.

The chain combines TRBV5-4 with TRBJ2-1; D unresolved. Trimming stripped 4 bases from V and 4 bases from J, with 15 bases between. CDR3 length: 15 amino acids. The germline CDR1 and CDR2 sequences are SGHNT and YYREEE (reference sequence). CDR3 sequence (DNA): TGTGCCAGCAGCCCGTCCGACAAGTTTTACAATGAGCAGTTCTTC. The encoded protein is CASSPSDKFYNEQFF.

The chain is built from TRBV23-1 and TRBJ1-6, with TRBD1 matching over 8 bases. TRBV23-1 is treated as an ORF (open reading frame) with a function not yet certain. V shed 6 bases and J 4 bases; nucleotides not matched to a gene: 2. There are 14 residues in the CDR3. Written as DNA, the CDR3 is TGCGCCAGCAGAAGACAGGGGTATAATTCACCCCTCCACTTT. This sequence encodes CASRRQGYNSPLHF.

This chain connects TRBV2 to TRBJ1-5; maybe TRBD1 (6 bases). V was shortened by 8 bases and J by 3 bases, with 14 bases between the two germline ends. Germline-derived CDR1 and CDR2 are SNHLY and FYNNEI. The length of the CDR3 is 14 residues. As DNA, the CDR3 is TGTGCCAGCTGCGAAGGACAGAACAATCAGCCCCAGCATTTT. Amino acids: CASCEGQNNQPQHF.

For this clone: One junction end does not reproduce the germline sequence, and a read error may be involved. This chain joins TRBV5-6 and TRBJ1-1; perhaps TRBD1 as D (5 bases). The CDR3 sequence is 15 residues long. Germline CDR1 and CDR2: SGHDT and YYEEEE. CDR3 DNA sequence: TGTGCCAGCAACTTGCAAGGAGGGGCTTACACTGAAGCTTTCTTT. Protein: CASNLQGGAYTEAFF.

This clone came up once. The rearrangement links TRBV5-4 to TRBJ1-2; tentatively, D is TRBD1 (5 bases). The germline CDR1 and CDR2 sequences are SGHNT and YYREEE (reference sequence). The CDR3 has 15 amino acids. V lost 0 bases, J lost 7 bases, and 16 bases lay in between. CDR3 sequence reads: CASSLVGGVTSGYTF. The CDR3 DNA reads TGTGCCAGCAGCTTGGTGGGAGGGGTCACGAGTGGCTACACCTTC.

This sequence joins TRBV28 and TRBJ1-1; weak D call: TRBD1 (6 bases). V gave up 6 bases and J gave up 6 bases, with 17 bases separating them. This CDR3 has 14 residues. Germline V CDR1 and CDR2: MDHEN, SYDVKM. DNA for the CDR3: TGTGCCAGCAGCACACAGGGACCTGGGGCTGAAGCTTTCTTT. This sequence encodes CASSTQGPGAEAFF.

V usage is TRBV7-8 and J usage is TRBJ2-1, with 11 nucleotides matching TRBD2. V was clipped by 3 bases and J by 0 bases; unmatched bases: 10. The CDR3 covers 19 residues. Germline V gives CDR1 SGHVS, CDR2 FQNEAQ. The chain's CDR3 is CASSFGGLADPSSYNEQFF. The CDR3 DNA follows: TGTGCCAGCAGCTTCGGGGGACTAGCGGACCCGAGCTCCTACAATGAGCAGTTCTTC.

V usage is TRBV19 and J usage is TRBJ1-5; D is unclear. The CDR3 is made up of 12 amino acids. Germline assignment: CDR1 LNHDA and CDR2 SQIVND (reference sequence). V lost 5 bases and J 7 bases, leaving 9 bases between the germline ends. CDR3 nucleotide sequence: TGTGCCAGTAGTTGGTCTACCCAGCCCCAGCATTTT. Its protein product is CASSWSTQPQHF.

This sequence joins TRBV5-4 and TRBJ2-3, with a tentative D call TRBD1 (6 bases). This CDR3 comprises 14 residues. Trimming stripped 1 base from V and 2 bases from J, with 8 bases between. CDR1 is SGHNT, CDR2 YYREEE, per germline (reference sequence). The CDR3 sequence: CASSLYRVTDTQYF. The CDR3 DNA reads TGTGCCAGCAGCTTGTACAGGGTCACAGATACGCAGTATTTT.

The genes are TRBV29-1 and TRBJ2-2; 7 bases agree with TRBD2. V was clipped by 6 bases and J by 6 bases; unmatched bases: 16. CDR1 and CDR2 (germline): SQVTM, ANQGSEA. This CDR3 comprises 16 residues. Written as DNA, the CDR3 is TGCAGCGTGGACCTTAGACTAACGGGAGGTTCCGGGGAGCTGTTTTTT. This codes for CSVDLRLTGGSGELFF.

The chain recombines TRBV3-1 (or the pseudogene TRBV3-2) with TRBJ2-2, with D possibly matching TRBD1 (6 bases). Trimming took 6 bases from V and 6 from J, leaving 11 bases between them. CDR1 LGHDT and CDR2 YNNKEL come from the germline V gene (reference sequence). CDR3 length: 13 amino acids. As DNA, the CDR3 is TGTGCCAGCAGGGCACAGGGAGCCGGGGAGCTGTTTTTT. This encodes CASRAQGAGELFF.

The CDR3 reads CASSFDYREETQYF. The CDR3 coding sequence is TGTGCCAGCAGCTTCGATTACAGGGAAGAGACCCAGTACTTC. The chain is built from TRBV7-9 and TRBJ2-5; D might be TRBD1 (6 bases). This CDR3 spans 14 amino acids. With 3 bases removed from V and 3 bases from J, the gap between germline ends came to 11 bases. Germline V gene sequence: CDR1 SEHNR, CDR2 FQNEAQ (reference sequence).

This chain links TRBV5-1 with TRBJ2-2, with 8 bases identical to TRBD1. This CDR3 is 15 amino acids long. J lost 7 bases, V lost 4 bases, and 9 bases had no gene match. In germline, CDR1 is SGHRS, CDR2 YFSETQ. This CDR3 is CASSPAGGAIGELFF. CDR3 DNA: TGCGCCAGCAGCCCAGCAGGGGGCGCGATCGGGGAGCTGTTTTTT.

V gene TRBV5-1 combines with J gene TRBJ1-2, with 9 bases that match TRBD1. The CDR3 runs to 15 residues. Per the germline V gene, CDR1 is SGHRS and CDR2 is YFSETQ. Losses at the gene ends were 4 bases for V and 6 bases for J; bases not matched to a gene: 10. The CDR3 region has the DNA TGCGCCAGCAGCGCCCCCGACAGGGGGGGCAATGGCTACACCTTC. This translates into CASSAPDRGGNGYTF.

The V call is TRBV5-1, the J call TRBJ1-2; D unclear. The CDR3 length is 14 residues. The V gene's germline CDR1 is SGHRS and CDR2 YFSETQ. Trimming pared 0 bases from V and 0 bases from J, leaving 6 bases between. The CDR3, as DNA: TGCGCCAGCAGCTTGGGAACAGCTAACTATGGCTACACCTTC. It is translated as CASSLGTANYGYTF.

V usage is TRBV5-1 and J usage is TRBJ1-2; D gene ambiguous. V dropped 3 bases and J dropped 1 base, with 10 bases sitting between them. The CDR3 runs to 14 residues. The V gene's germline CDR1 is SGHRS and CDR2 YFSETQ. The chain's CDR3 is CASSSGGNNYGYTF. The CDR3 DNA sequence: TGCGCCAGCAGCTCTGGCGGGAATAACTATGGCTACACCTTC.

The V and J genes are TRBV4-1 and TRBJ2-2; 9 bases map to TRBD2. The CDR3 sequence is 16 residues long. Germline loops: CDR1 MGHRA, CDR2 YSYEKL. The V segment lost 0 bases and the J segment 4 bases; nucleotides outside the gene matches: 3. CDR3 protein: CASSQEAGGLTGELFF. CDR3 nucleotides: TGCGCCAGCAGCCAAGAGGCGGGGGGGCTCACCGGGGAGCTGTTTTTT.